The 28 T cell receptor beta chains presented below share a single source sample, sequenced in a study of Ad26.COV2.S vaccination and SARS-CoV-2 variants. Treatment in this sample: 15 to 20 received Ad26.COV2.S at low or high dose, single or two shots; a few received placebo; per-sample allocation not given. Day 63 after the first injection of vaccine or placebo was the sampling time. Libraries were prepared by immunoSEQ multiplex PCR; TCRdb keeps only in-frame clonotypes and omits some of them. The repertoire includes some 330,000 clones, roughly nine tenths of them detected once, and roughly 6% sits in the top ten. The sequencing used peripheral blood, collected in a trial of Ad26.COV2.S vaccine versus placebo. The receptors were gathered from a person between 18 and 59 years old who received the Ad26.COV2.S COVID-19 vaccine or a placebo.

The table lists this clone with a count of one. This sequence joins TRBV6-5 and TRBJ1-3; possible D gene TRBD1, 6 bases. Germline loops: CDR1 MNHEY, CDR2 SVGAGI. This CDR3 has 15 amino acids. V was trimmed by 7 bases and J by 7 bases, leaving 20 bases between them. The CDR3 loop reads CASNTWQGRANTIYF. Written as DNA, the CDR3 is TGTGCCAGCAATACGTGGCAGGGGAGGGCGAACACCATATATTTT.

This chain joins TRBV5-1 and TRBJ1-1; D unclear. Germline V gives CDR1 SGHRS, CDR2 YFSETQ. The ends were cut back, 9 bases at V and 2 bases at J, with 14 bases in the middle. This CDR3 is built from 13 residues. As DNA, the CDR3 is TGCGCCACCGCCCTTTTGGGAAACACTGAAGCTTTCTTT. Translation gives CATALLGNTEAFF.

This clone showed up just a few times. This chain joins TRBV25-1 and TRBJ1-4; D is unresolved. The CDR3 length is 14 residues. The germline V gene encodes CDR1 MGHDK and CDR2 SYGVNS. Trimming took 4 bases from V and 7 from J, leaving 13 bases between them. This CDR3 reads CASSGPYNGEKLFF. CDR3 nucleotide sequence: TGTGCCAGCAGTGGCCCGTATAATGGTGAAAAACTGTTTTTT.

The V and J genes are TRBV25-1 and TRBJ2-1, with D tentatively TRBD2 (5 bases). The CDR3 totals 13 residues. The V gene lost 5 bases and the J gene lost 5 bases, with 10 bases spanning the gap. Germline-derived CDR1 and CDR2 are MGHDK and SYGVNS. CDR3 sequence: CASSPGVNNEQFF. The DNA of the CDR3 is TGTGCCAGCAGTCCCGGGGTGAACAATGAGCAGTTCTTC.

The chain has TRBV20-1 and TRBJ1-4, with D tentatively TRBD1 (5 bases). Germline assignment: CDR1 DFQATT and CDR2 SNEGSKA (reference sequence). The ends were cut back, 3 bases at V and 5 bases at J, with 10 bases in the middle. CDR3 size: 13 residues. CDR3 in amino acids: CSASRGPNEKLFF. As DNA, the CDR3 is TGCAGTGCTAGTCGGGGACCGAATGAAAAACTGTTTTTT.

The rearrangement uses TRBV6-2 or TRBV6-3 and TRBJ2-7; no firm D call. Germline V gene lookup returns CDR1 MNHEY and CDR2 SVGEGT. This CDR3 has 11 residues. The CDR3 DNA follows: TGTGCCAGCAGTGACTCCTACGAGCAGTACGTC. Its translation is CASSDSYEQYV.

The chain has TRBV19 and TRBJ2-6; D remains unclear. The CDR3 is 17 amino acids. Trimming removed 9 bases from V and 4 bases from J, with 22 bases in between. In germline, CDR1 is LNHDA, CDR2 SQIVND (reference sequence). The CDR3: CASTLGWGSRGANVLTF. In DNA, the CDR3 is TGTGCCAGCACCCTCGGATGGGGATCACGGGGGGCCAACGTCCTGACTTTC.

The CDR3 DNA reads TGTGCCAGCAGCTCGATAGGACAGTTCAACCTTTATCTTGAAGCTTTCTTT. Translating gives CASSSIGQFNLYLEAFF. The chain is built from TRBV7-9 and TRBJ1-1; D may be TRBD1 (6 bases). Trimming took off 4 bases at V and 7 bases at J, with 25 bases between the two ends. This CDR3 spans 17 amino acids. Germline values: CDR1 SEHNR, CDR2 FQNEAQ (reference sequence).

This sequence joins TRBV18 and TRBJ1-6; D ambiguous. Trimming took off 6 bases at V and 13 bases at J, with 19 bases between the two ends. The germline CDR1 and CDR2 sequences are KGHSH and LQKENI. There are 14 residues in the CDR3. CDR3 sequence (DNA): TGTGCCAGCTCCTCCCCAGGATATGCGACGCCCCTCCACTTT. Encoded protein: CASSSPGYATPLHF.

The chain is built from TRBV5-5 and TRBJ1-5; D ambiguous. This CDR3 is built from 12 residues. V shed 0 bases and J shed 4 bases, with 2 bases lying between them. In germline, CDR1 is SGHKS, CDR2 YYEKEE (reference sequence). The CDR3 sequence is CASSLENQPQHF. Here the CDR3 DNA reads TGTGCCAGCAGCTTGGAAAATCAGCCCCAGCATTTT.

This chain connects TRBV4-3 to TRBJ2-5; D is undetermined. Germline values: CDR1 LGHNA, CDR2 YSLEER. The CDR3 has 14 amino acids. Trimming pared 4 bases from V and 0 bases from J, leaving 9 bases between. CDR3 nucleotide sequence: TGCGCCAGCAGCCTCCATTATTACCAAGAGACCCAGTACTTC. Translation gives CASSLHYYQETQYF.

The chain joins TRBV6-8 to TRBJ2-1, with D tentatively TRBD2 (6 bases). Germline CDR1 is MNHGY and CDR2 is SAAAGT. The CDR3 runs 15 residues. Trimming stripped 4 bases from V and 0 bases from J, with 10 bases between. The CDR3 DNA reads as TGTGCCAGCAGTTTCCCCGGGAGCTCCTACAATGAGCAGTTCTTC. As protein: CASSFPGSSYNEQFF.

J is TRBJ2-4 and V is TRBV18; D may correspond to TRBD1 or TRBD2 (5 bases each). The V gene's germline CDR1 is KGHSH and CDR2 LQKENI. The V and J ends lost 3 bases and 0 bases respectively, with 12 bases between them. The CDR3 totals 16 residues. The CDR3 sequence: CASSPILGVAKNIQYF. DNA for the CDR3: TGTGCCAGCTCACCGATATTGGGGGTAGCCAAAAACATTCAGTACTTC.

This sequence joins TRBV7-9 and TRBJ2-1; 10 bases agree with TRBD2. J gave up 6 bases and V 5 bases, and 10 bases lay outside the gene matches. The CDR3 extends over 16 amino acids. CDR1 and CDR2 from the germline V gene are SEHNR and FQNEAQ (reference sequence). CDR3 in amino acids: CASSPRLAGLSNEQFF. In DNA, the CDR3 is TGTGCCAGCAGCCCACGACTAGCGGGCCTATCCAATGAGCAGTTCTTC.

This clone was observed a handful of times. V and J are TRBV5-8 and TRBJ2-1; either TRBD1 or TRBD2 may supply D (6 bases each). Germline V lookup: CDR1 SGHTS, CDR2 YDEGEE. Trimming left V 4 bases short and J 10 bases short, with 30 bases between. The CDR3 covers 18 residues. CDR3 region: CASSMGAFGDSYLKEQFF. In DNA form, the CDR3 reads TGTGCCAGCAGCATGGGGGCCTTCGGGGACTCCTACTTAAAGGAGCAGTTCTTC.

This chain joins TRBV7-6 and TRBJ1-1; 8 nucleotides align to TRBD1. The CDR3 consists of 14 residues. The germline gives CDR1 SGHVS, CDR2 FNYEAQ. The junction had 4 bases not matched to a gene; V was cut back by 6 bases and J by 1 base. CDR3 DNA: TGTGCCAGCAGGTCTGACAGGGGGAACACTGAAGCTTTCTTT. Translation: CASRSDRGNTEAFF.

The chain recombines TRBV11-2 with TRBJ1-3; D not certain. Trimming removed 2 bases at V and 0 bases at J, with 11 bases between. The CDR3 totals 16 residues. Germline-derived CDR1 and CDR2 are SGHAT and FQNNGV. CDR3 DNA sequence: TGTGCCAGCAGCTTAAAGGGCAGGCCCTCTGGAAACACCATATATTTT. This encodes CASSLKGRPSGNTIYF.

The chain links TRBV4-2 to TRBJ1-5; 8 bases map to TRBD1. The CDR3 has 14 residues. Germline V lookup: CDR1 LGHNA, CDR2 YNFKEQ. The V and J ends lost 3 bases and 7 bases, in that order; junction bases with no gene match: 5. The CDR3 sequence is CASSQGTGDQPQHF. DNA of the CDR3: TGTGCCAGCAGCCAGGGGACAGGTGACCAGCCCCAGCATTTT.

The V call is TRBV6-2 or TRBV6-3, the J call TRBJ2-4; 8 positions match TRBD1. Germline V gene sequence: CDR1 MNHEY, CDR2 SVGEGT. The CDR3 consists of 14 residues. The V segment lost 2 bases and the J segment 5 bases; nucleotides outside the gene matches: 2. The CDR3 coding sequence is TGTGCCAGCAGTTACAACAGGGGGGAAAACATTCAGTACTTC. It codes for CASSYNRGENIQYF.

The chain uses TRBV19 and TRBJ1-2, with 11 bases identical to TRBD1. The CDR3 is made up of 19 amino acids. Germline V CDR1 and CDR2: LNHDA, SQIVND (reference sequence). J was trimmed by 5 bases and V by 4 bases; bases with no gene match: 18. CDR3 nucleotides: TGTGCCAGTAGTAAGTCGCCGGGACAGGGGGAAAAGGGGCTGTATGGCTACACCTTC. Translated, it gives CASSKSPGQGEKGLYGYTF.

V and J are TRBV6-5 and TRBJ2-5, with a tentative D call TRBD1 (6 bases). This CDR3 is built from 16 residues. V lost 1 base and J 1 base, leaving 13 bases between the germline ends. The germline V gene has CDR1 MNHEY and CDR2 SVGAGI. The CDR3 nucleotides are TGTGCCAGCAGTTACTATAAGGGGACATTCCAAGAGACCCAGTACTTC. Amino acids: CASSYYKGTFQETQYF.

The CDR3 nucleotides are TGTGCCAGCAGCCGGGACTCGTCTGGAAACACCATATATTTT. Translating it yields CASSRDSSGNTIYF. The V gene is TRBV7-2, the J gene TRBJ1-3; D is possibly TRBD1 (5 bases). Trimming pared 5 bases from V and 1 base from J, leaving 9 bases between. Germline CDR1 SGHTA, CDR2 FQGNSA. This CDR3 has 14 residues.

The J gene is TRBJ2-7, the V gene TRBV6-6; D may be TRBD1 (6 bases). The CDR3 length is 12 residues. Germline V CDR1 and CDR2: MNHNY, SVGAGI (reference sequence). Trimming shortened V by 2 bases and J by 7 bases, and 9 bases separated the two germline ends. The CDR3 DNA is TGTGCCAGCAGTTACACAGGACAGGAGCAGTACGTC. It encodes CASSYTGQEQYV.

This chain uses TRBV5-1 with TRBJ1-1; 7 positions agree with TRBD1. CDR1 is SGHRS, CDR2 YFSETQ, per germline. The CDR3 length is 15 residues. The ends lost 0 bases at V and 5 bases at J; junction bases unmatched: 7. The CDR3 nucleotides read TGCGCCAGCAGCTTGGCTGACAGGGAGGCTACTGAAGCTTTCTTT. The encoded protein is CASSLADREATEAFF.

The sample holds one count of this clone. The chain links TRBV7-6 to TRBJ2-7, with 11 bases identical to TRBD1. Germline V lookup: CDR1 SGHVS, CDR2 FNYEAQ. The junction had 6 bases not matched to a gene; V was cut back by 5 bases and J by 6 bases. The CDR3 is 14 amino acids. CDR3 in amino acids: CASSPGQGASEQYF. In DNA, the CDR3 is TGTGCCAGCAGCCCCGGACAGGGGGCTTCCGAGCAGTACTTC. Supplemented by reference TRBV7-6 and TRBJ2-7, the full variable domain reads GAGVSQSPRYKVTKRGQDVALRCDPISGHVSLYWYRQALGQGPEFLTYFNYEAQQDKSGLPNDRFSAERPEGSISTLTIQRTEQRDSAMYRCASSPGQGASEQYFGPGTRLTVT.

This chain links TRBV19 with TRBJ2-6, with D maybe TRBD1 (6 bases). The CDR3 is made up of 18 amino acids. Germline values: CDR1 LNHDA, CDR2 SQIVND (reference sequence). The ends were cut back, 4 bases at V and 0 bases at J, with 16 bases in the middle. This chain's CDR3 is CASSRGQGTLSGANVLTF. DNA of the CDR3: TGTGCCAGTAGTAGGGGTCAGGGGACACTCTCTGGGGCCAACGTCCTGACTTTC.

This chain joins TRBV9 and TRBJ1-4; D possibly corresponds to TRBD1 (5 bases). Germline CDR1 reads SGDLS; CDR2 reads YYNGEE. The CDR3 is 14 amino acids. The V and J ends lost 4 bases and 4 bases respectively, with 11 bases between them. DNA of the CDR3: TGTGCCAGCAGCTCCGGGACCTTTAATGAAAAACTGTTTTTT. Residues: CASSSGTFNEKLFF.

The CDR3 nucleotides are TGTGCCAGCAGCTTAGGGAGGACTAGCCGCAATGAGCAGTTCTTC. This translates into CASSLGRTSRNEQFF. The J gene is TRBJ2-1, the V gene TRBV7-6, with 8 bases matching TRBD2. V lost 1 base, J lost 6 bases, and 5 bases stayed unmatched. The CDR3 is 15 residues long. The germline CDR1 and CDR2 sequences are SGHVS and FNYEAQ.